The 21 T cell receptor beta chains in this list originate from one sample, sequenced in a study of CD4+ T cells in melanoma. Measured with immunoSEQ multiplex PCR; TCRdb has only the in-frame clones, and not every one. This sample has roughly 140,000 clones, with about nine tenths found just once. These receptors all come from a human donor with melanoma.

This clone was detected only once. DNA of the CDR3: TGCGCCAGCAGCCTGGTCGGGGGGATCACAGATACGCAGTATTTT. Translated, it gives CASSLVGGITDTQYF. The chain uses TRBV5-1 and TRBJ2-3, with 7 bases matching TRBD2. This CDR3 has 15 residues. CDR1 is SGHRS and CDR2 is YFSETQ in the germline V gene. The J segment lost 2 bases and the V segment lost 4 bases, leaving 7 bases of the junction unmatched.

The J gene is TRBJ1-5, the V gene TRBV19; tentative D call: TRBD1 (6 bases). The V and J ends lost 6 bases and 7 bases respectively, with 25 bases between them. Germline assignment: CDR1 LNHDA and CDR2 SQIVND (reference sequence). This CDR3 contains 17 residues. The CDR3 is CASSSPGQGRLGQPQHF. The CDR3, as DNA: TGTGCCAGTAGCAGTCCTGGGCAGGGGCGTTTAGGCCAGCCCCAGCATTTT.

V gene TRBV6-1 combines with J gene TRBJ2-7; D gene uncertain. V dropped 6 bases and J dropped 3 bases, with 3 bases sitting between them. This CDR3 has 10 residues. Germline values: CDR1 MNHNS, CDR2 SASEGT. The CDR3 DNA reads TGTGCCAGCAGGGACTACGAGCAGTACTTC. It yields the protein CASRDYEQYF.

This chain uses TRBV2 with TRBJ1-6; TRBD1 matches 8 bases. The junction had 5 bases not matched to a gene; V was cut back by 9 bases and J by 7 bases. CDR1 is SNHLY and CDR2 is FYNNEI in the germline V gene. The CDR3 extends over 13 amino acids. CDR3: CASVDRENSPLHF. The CDR3 DNA is TGTGCCAGTGTGGACAGGGAGAATTCACCCCTCCACTTT.

The chain couples TRBV7-6 to TRBJ1-2; TRBD1 matches at 7 bases. Germline CDR1 and CDR2: SGHVS and FNYEAQ. The CDR3 covers 14 residues. J gave up 8 bases and V 5 bases, and 11 bases lay outside the gene matches. The chain's CDR3 is CASSEIQGKSGYTF. The CDR3 DNA follows: TGTGCCAGCAGCGAAATACAGGGGAAGTCGGGCTACACCTTC.

The gene calls are TRBV6-1 and TRBJ2-5; no clear D gene. V lost 3 bases, J lost 2 bases, and 7 bases lay in between. CDR3 length equals 13 residues. CDR1 MNHNS and CDR2 SASEGT come from the germline V gene. CDR3 sequence reads: CASSDSPQETQYF. CDR3 nucleotides: TGTGCCAGCAGTGATAGCCCGCAAGAGACCCAGTACTTC.

The gene calls are TRBV6-4 and TRBJ2-1; TRBD2 agrees at 8 bases. After removal of 3 bases from V and 9 bases from J, the junction contained 10 bases not matched to a gene. Germline V gives CDR1 MRHNA, CDR2 SNTAGT. This CDR3 region has 15 residues. This CDR3 reads CASSDFGTSYGEQFF. In DNA, the CDR3 is TGTGCCAGCAGTGATTTCGGGACTAGTTACGGTGAGCAGTTCTTC.

This clone has just one count. The chain is built from TRBV5-4 and TRBJ1-3, with TRBD1 as a possible D gene (5 bases). This CDR3 spans 14 amino acids. CDR1 SGHNT and CDR2 YYREEE come from the germline V gene (reference sequence). V was cut by 2 bases and J by 4 bases, with 10 bases left in between. The CDR3 here is CASSFGGFGNTIYF. Here the CDR3 DNA reads TGTGCCAGCAGCTTCGGGGGATTCGGAAACACCATATATTTT.

The rearrangement joins TRBV27 to TRBJ2-1, with 10 bases identical to TRBD2. CDR1 and CDR2 from the germline V gene are MNHEY and SMNVEV (reference sequence). Trimming at V came to 5 bases and at J to 8 bases, leaving 12 bases not matched to a gene. CDR3 length equals 16 residues. CDR3 amino acids: CASSPVSSGGNDEQFF. CDR3 nucleotides: TGTGCCAGCAGTCCCGTCTCTAGCGGGGGTAACGATGAGCAGTTCTTC.

The chain couples TRBV19 to TRBJ2-4; tentative D call: TRBD1 (6 bases). CDR1 and CDR2 from the germline V gene are LNHDA and SQIVND (reference sequence). The CDR3 loop spans 16 amino acids. Trimming stripped 6 bases from V and 0 bases from J, with 15 bases between. This CDR3 is CASSTGTNLAKNIQYF. DNA for the CDR3: TGTGCCAGTAGCACCGGGACAAACTTAGCCAAAAACATTCAGTACTTC. The variable domain in full, with the rest retrieved from reference TRBV19 and TRBJ2-4, is DGGITQSPKYLFRKEGQNVTLSCEQNLNHDAMYWYRQDPGQGLRLIYYSQIVNDFQKGDIAEGYSVSREKKESFPLTVTSAQKNPTAFYLCASSTGTNLAKNIQYFGAGTRLSVL.

The chain links TRBV6-6 to TRBJ1-5; 8 bases are shared with TRBD1. The CDR3 spans 15 residues. V was pared by 7 bases and J by 6 bases, with 11 bases of the junction left unmatched. Germline V CDR1 and CDR2: MNHNY, SVGAGI (reference sequence). The CDR3 reads CASKSEQGGGQPQHF. DNA for the CDR3: TGTGCCAGCAAGTCGGAACAGGGGGGAGGTCAGCCCCAGCATTTT.

The genes are TRBV5-1 and TRBJ2-7; tentative D call: TRBD2 (6 bases). V was pared by 4 bases and J by 4 bases, with 15 bases between. The CDR3 runs 14 residues. Germline V gene lookup returns CDR1 SGHRS and CDR2 YFSETQ. The CDR3 sequence: CASSHPGLPYEQYF. The CDR3 nucleotides are TGCGCCAGCAGCCATCCGGGACTCCCTTACGAGCAGTACTTC.

The chain uses TRBV2 and TRBJ1-1, with D possibly TRBD1 on 6 matching bases. Trimming took 2 bases from V and 1 from J, leaving 11 bases between them. In germline, CDR1 is SNHLY, CDR2 FYNNEI. The CDR3 spans 15 residues. The CDR3 coding sequence is TGTGCCAGCAGTGAATTGGGGGCCGAGAACACTGAAGCTTTCTTT. Translated: CASSELGAENTEAFF.

The rearrangement joins TRBV7-3 to TRBJ2-3; 8 bases are a match to TRBD2. V gave up 2 bases and J gave up 4 bases; unmatched junction bases: 8. Germline values: CDR1 SGHTA, CDR2 FQGTGA. The CDR3 runs to 16 residues. The CDR3 DNA reads as TGTGCCAGCAGCTTAGTCGGGGGGGGCATTCCAGATACGCAGTATTTT. Translated: CASSLVGGGIPDTQYF.

The chain combines TRBV5-4 with TRBJ2-2; 12 nucleotides line up with TRBD2. The germline V gene has CDR1 SGHNT and CDR2 YYREEE (reference sequence). V shed 2 bases, J shed 6 bases, and the junction held 2 bases outside the gene matches. The CDR3 totals 15 residues. The DNA for the CDR3 is TGTGCCAGCAGCTTTGGACTAGCGGGGTCCGGGGAGCTGTTTTTT. Its protein is CASSFGLAGSGELFF.

In its sample, this clone was seen a few times. The rearrangement links TRBV10-1 to TRBJ2-5; 8 bases are a match to TRBD2. The CDR3 is 16 amino acids. Germline CDR1 is WNHNN and CDR2 is SYGVQD (reference sequence). With 4 bases clipped from V and 2 bases from J, the junction kept 9 bases outside the gene matches. Written as DNA, the CDR3 is TGCGCCAGCAGTGCAGGTCTAGCGGGCGGACAAGAGACCCAGTACTTC. Amino acids: CASSAGLAGGQETQYF.

The chain joins TRBV19 to TRBJ2-7, with a weak D call TRBD1 (5 bases). Trimming took off 4 bases at V and 2 bases at J, with 12 bases between the two ends. The CDR3 sequence is 14 residues long. Germline V lookup: CDR1 LNHDA, CDR2 SQIVND (reference sequence). CDR3 region: CASSRTDKPYEQYF. CDR3 sequence (DNA): TGTGCCAGTAGTAGGACGGACAAACCCTACGAGCAGTACTTC.

This clone was found once. The chain joins TRBV5-1 to TRBJ2-7; TRBD2 agrees at 11 bases. Germline V gene sequence: CDR1 SGHRS, CDR2 YFSETQ. This CDR3 has 15 amino acids. V trimming: 6 bases; J trimming: 2 bases; junction bases outside the gene matches: 7. In nucleotides, the CDR3 is TGCGCCAGCACCGCTAGCGGGGGGACTACCTACGAGCAGTACTTC. It yields the protein CASTASGGTTYEQYF.

The table lists this clone with a count of one. The chain has TRBV20-1 and TRBJ1-2; D remains unclear. Per the germline V gene, CDR1 is DFQATT and CDR2 is SNEGSKA (reference sequence). The CDR3 has 10 residues. The ends were cut back, 6 bases at V and 4 bases at J, with 6 bases in the middle. The CDR3: CSANTYGYTF. The CDR3 coding sequence is TGCAGTGCCAACACCTATGGCTACACCTTC.

J is TRBJ2-6 and V is TRBV10-2; D is unclear. V was pared by 6 bases and J by 0 bases, with 3 bases between. The V gene's germline CDR1 is WSHSY and CDR2 SAAADI. The CDR3 contains 13 residues. The CDR3 DNA reads as TGCGCCAGCAGCCCCTCTGGGGCCAACGTCCTGACTTTC. Protein product: CASSPSGANVLTF.

This chain uses TRBV6-1 with TRBJ1-5, with D possibly matching TRBD1 (6 bases). There are 14 residues in the CDR3. Germline assignment: CDR1 MNHNS and CDR2 SASEGT. The V gene lost 6 bases and the J gene lost 3 bases, with 12 bases spanning the gap. CDR3 sequence: CASRNRDTNQPQHF. The DNA of the CDR3 is TGTGCCAGCAGGAACCGGGACACCAATCAGCCCCAGCATTTT.